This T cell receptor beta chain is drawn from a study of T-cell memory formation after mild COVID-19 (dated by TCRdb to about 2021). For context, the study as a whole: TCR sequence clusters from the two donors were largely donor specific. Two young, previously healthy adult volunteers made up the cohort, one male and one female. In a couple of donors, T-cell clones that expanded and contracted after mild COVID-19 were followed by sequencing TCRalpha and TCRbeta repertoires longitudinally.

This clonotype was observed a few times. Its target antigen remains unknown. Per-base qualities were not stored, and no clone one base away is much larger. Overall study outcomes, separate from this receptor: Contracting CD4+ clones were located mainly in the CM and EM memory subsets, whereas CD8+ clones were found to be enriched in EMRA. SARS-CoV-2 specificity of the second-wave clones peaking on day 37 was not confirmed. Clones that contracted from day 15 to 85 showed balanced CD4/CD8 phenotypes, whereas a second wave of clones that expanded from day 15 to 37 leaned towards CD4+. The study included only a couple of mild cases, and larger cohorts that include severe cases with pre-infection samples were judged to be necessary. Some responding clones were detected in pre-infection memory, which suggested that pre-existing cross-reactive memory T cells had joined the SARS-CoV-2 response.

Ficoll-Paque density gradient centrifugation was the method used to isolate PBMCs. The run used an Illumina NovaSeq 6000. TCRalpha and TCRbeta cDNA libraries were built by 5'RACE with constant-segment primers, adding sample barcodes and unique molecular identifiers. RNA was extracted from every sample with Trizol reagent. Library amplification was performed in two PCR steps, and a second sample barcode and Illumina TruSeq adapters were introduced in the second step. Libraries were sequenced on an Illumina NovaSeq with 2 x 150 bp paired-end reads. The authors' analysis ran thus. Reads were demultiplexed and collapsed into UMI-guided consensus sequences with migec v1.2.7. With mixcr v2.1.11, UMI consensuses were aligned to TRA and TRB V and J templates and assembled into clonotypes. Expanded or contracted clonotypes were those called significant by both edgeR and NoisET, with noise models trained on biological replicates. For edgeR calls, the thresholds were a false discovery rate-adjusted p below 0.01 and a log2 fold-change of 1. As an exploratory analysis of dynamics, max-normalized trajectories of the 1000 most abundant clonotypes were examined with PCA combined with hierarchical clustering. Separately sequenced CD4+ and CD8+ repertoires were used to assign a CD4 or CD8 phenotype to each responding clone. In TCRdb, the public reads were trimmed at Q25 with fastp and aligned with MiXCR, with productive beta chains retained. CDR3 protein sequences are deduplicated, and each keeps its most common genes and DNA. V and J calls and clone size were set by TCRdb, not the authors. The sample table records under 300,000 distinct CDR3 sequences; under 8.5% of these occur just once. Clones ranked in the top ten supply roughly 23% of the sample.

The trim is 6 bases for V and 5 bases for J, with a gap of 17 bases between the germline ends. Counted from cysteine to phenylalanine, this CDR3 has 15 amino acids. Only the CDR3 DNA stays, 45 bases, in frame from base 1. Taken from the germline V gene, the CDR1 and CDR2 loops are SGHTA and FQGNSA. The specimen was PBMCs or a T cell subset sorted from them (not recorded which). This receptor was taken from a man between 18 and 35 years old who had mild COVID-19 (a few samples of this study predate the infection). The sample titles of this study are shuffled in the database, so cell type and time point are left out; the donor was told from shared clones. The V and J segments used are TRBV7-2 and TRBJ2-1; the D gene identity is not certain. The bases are TGTGCCAGCAGTAAAGGGCCATCAGGCAACAATGAGCAGTTCTTC. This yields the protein CASSKGPSGNNEQFF.